The entry below describes one TCR beta chain. Its antigen is still unknown. The CDR3, from cysteine to phenylalanine, totals 18 residues. Only the protein is available. CDR1 and CDR2, per the germline V gene, are SGHTA and FQGNSA. The method behind the library was 5' RACE. Each TCR library was prepared from about 3.5 ug of total RNA. For each sample, cDNA was synthesized in eight separate reactions using SMARTScribe reverse transcriptase. During cDNA synthesis, unique molecular identifiers containing a 6-nucleotide sample barcode were introduced by template switching. TCRalpha and TCRbeta cDNA was amplified in two nested PCRs of 16 and 9 cycles, and bead purification was carried out after each PCR. Before amplification, cDNA was treated with uracil DNA-glycosylase and purified using the QIAquick PCR purification kit. The second PCR added Illumina TruSeq-compatible adapters along with sample-specific barcodes. Library quality and concentration were assessed using TapeStation and Qubit, and about 5.2 ng of each library was pooled. Pooled libraries were sequenced on an Illumina HiSeq2500 single-index Rapid Run with 2 x 100 bp reads and custom sequencing primers. The source study handled its data this way. MiGEC version 1.2.6 was used for UMI-based consensus assembly, which corrected PCR and sequencing errors. MiXCR version 2.1.1 handled V(D)J alignment, clonotype assembly and CDR3 extraction. Normalisation of gene usage, clonotype sharing and MAIT/NKT TCR abundance was achieved by analysing the top 1000, 10 000 and 20 000 clonotypes per sample. After downsampling to 27 000 UMIs, diversity was calculated as the inverse Simpson index using the vegan R package. Paired Mann-Whitney U tests were applied to discordant twin pairs, and Benjamini-Hochberg correction was used for multiple testing. TCRdb reprocessed the reads, and each CDR3 protein sequence is entered once, without DNA. For this entry, the V and J calls and clone size follow TCRdb and not the study's own pipeline. The table held for this sample gives fewer than 550,000 distinct CDR3 sequences. 2% to 2.5% of the sample is in the top ten clones.

From each donor, an approximately 2.4 ml peripheral blood sample was collected into PAXgene tubes and kept at -80 degrees C. Total RNA was isolated from whole blood with the PAXgene blood miRNA kit on an automated QIAcube, without T cell sorting. Peripheral blood from monozygotic twin pairs concordant or discordant for inflammatory bowel disease was subjected to deep TCRalpha and TCRbeta repertoire profiling with unique molecular barcoding. For every twin pair, smoking habits were documented, and each individual was categorised as a current, former or never smoker. The sample belongs to a study of monozygotic twins with inflammatory bowel disease (dated by TCRdb to about 2019). Turning to the overall study: In total, roughly 28 monozygotic twin pairs made up the full study: 19 Danish pairs, all IBD-discordant, plus nine German pairs, of which four were IBD-concordant and five were IBD-discordant. Disease-associated traits were sought mainly through comparisons between IBD patients and their genetically identical healthy co-twins within discordant pairs. Each individual had, on average, about 151 000 unique TCRalpha sequences and 181 000 unique TCRbeta sequences available for analysis. Study-level results and caveats: Fewer clonotypes were shared with other individuals by IBD patients than by healthy twins, most markedly in patients showing signs of disease activity. The results gave no support for a single strong signal or clonotype linked to IBD. Different T cell subtypes could not be distinguished in the analysis. TCRbeta repertoire diversity, by inverse Simpson index, was decreased in IBD patients compared with their healthy co-twins. Repertoire similarity did not differ between concordant and discordant twins, possibly due to limited statistical power. Differing immunosuppressive treatments among patients may have added background noise and inter-individual variability to the repertoires.

The TCR originated in a human donor with ulcerative colitis or Crohn's disease, or a healthy co-twin of an affected twin (not recorded which). Sequenced input: blood. This sequence uses TRBV7-2 and TRBJ2-1. The CDR3 here reads CASSLALVETVSYNEQFF.